Each of the 25 T cell receptor beta chains below was sequenced from the same sample in a study of T cell responses to AZD1222 COVID-19 vaccine. Method: immunoSEQ multiplex PCR; TCRdb's copy keeps in-frame clones and lacks some. The data show 100,000 to 150,000 clones, with just over 85% seen just once and about a fifth held by the top ten. The sample consisted of peripheral blood, taken on day 0 of AZD1222 vaccination. These TCRs come from an adult in good health.

The chain is built from TRBV30 and TRBJ1-2; 8 bases agree with TRBD1. The CDR3 has 15 residues. Germline trimming cut 0 bases from V and 4 bases from J; bases unmatched to any gene: 7. Germline CDR1 and CDR2: GTSNPN and SVGIG (reference sequence). The chain's CDR3 is CAWSVETGAGYGYTF. DNA of the CDR3: TGTGCCTGGAGTGTCGAGACAGGGGCCGGCTATGGCTACACCTTC.

J is TRBJ1-2 and V is TRBV2, with D possibly being TRBD1 (5 bases). This CDR3 has 13 amino acids. The germline V and J ends were trimmed by 6 bases and 4 bases, with 12 bases remaining between them. CDR1 is SNHLY, CDR2 FYNNEI, per germline. CDR3 loop: CASSRGEGYGYTF. In DNA, the CDR3 is TGTGCCAGCAGCAGAGGGGAGGGCTATGGCTACACCTTC.

The rearrangement links TRBV29-1 to TRBJ2-1; tentatively, D is TRBD1 or TRBD2 (5 bases each). Germline lookup yields CDR1 SQVTM and CDR2 ANQGSEA. Trimming pared 1 base from V and 4 bases from J, leaving 14 bases between. CDR3 size: 15 residues. Written as DNA, the CDR3 is TGCAGCGTTGAAGGATCTGGGGGAGCTTACAATGAGCAGTTCTTC. Protein sequence: CSVEGSGGAYNEQFF.

This chain uses TRBV6-5 with TRBJ1-2, with D unresolved. Germline CDR1 is MNHEY and CDR2 is SVGAGI. Trimming shortened V by 11 bases and J by 4 bases, and 11 bases separated the two germline ends. The length of the CDR3 is 11 residues. The DNA of the CDR3 is TGTGCCCTCGGGGAGAGCTATGGCTACACCTTC. It encodes CALGESYGYTF.

The chain joins TRBV7-9 to TRBJ2-2; possible D gene TRBD2, 7 bases. Looked up from germline, CDR1 is SEHNR and CDR2 is FQNEAQ (reference sequence). V lost 0 bases to trimming and J lost 5 bases, with 22 bases between them. This CDR3 contains 19 residues. CDR3 DNA sequence: TGTGCCAGCAGCTTAGCGCGGGGGTTTTCAGGGGACGTTACCGGGGAGCTGTTTTTT. Amino acid sequence: CASSLARGFSGDVTGELFF. The full variable domain, in which reference TRBV7-9 and TRBJ2-2 provide the parts outside the CDR3, is DTGVSQNPRHKITKRGQNVTFRCDPISEHNRLYWYRQTLGQGPEFLTYFQNEAQLEKSRLLSDRFSAERPKGSFSTLEIQRTEQGDSAMYLCASSLARGFSGDVTGELFFGEGSRLTVL.

The gene calls are TRBV27 and TRBJ2-6; TRBD1 might be the D (6 bases). Germline values: CDR1 MNHEY, CDR2 SMNVEV (reference sequence). The CDR3 has 18 residues. With 7 bases removed from V and 0 bases from J, the gap between germline ends came to 19 bases. The CDR3 sequence is CASTPARDKTSGANVLTF. The CDR3 nucleotides are TGTGCCAGCACTCCAGCCCGGGACAAAACCTCTGGGGCCAACGTCCTGACTTTC.

This clone was counted once. The chain couples TRBV5-8 to TRBJ2-1, with 9 bases lining up with TRBD1. J gave up 5 bases and V 7 bases, and 10 bases lay outside the gene matches. Germline V gene data show CDR1 as SGHTS and CDR2 as YDEGEE. This CDR3 region has 15 residues. The CDR3 DNA reads TGTGCCAGCGCAACCGGACAGGGGAGAGACAATGAGCAGTTCTTC. Translation gives CASATGQGRDNEQFF. The full variable domain, rest sourced from reference TRBV5-8 and TRBJ2-1, is EAGVTQSPTHLIKTRGQQATLRCSPISGHTSVYWYQQALGLGLQFLLWYDEGEERNRGNFPPRFSGRQFPNYSSELNVNALELEDSALYLCASATGQGRDNEQFFGPGTRLTVL.

The J gene is TRBJ1-5, the V gene TRBV6-1; D possibly corresponds to TRBD1 (5 bases). The V end was cut by 1 base, the J end by 5 bases, with 12 bases between. Germline V CDR1 and CDR2: MNHNS, SASEGT. This CDR3 comprises 15 residues. DNA of the CDR3: TGTGCCAGCAGTGAAGGGTCGAGGGGAGATCAGCCCCAGCATTTT. Translating it yields CASSEGSRGDQPQHF.

J is TRBJ2-7 and V is TRBV7-8; D gene unclear. CDR1 is SGHVS, CDR2 FQNEAQ, per germline. V was shortened by 8 bases and J by 0 bases, with 5 bases between the two germline ends. The CDR3 has 11 residues. CDR3 protein: CASLGSYEQYF. CDR3 DNA sequence: TGTGCCAGCTTAGGCTCCTACGAGCAGTACTTC. The full variable domain, rest sourced from reference TRBV7-8 and TRBJ2-7, is GAGVSQSPRYKVAKRGQDVALRCDPISGHVSLFWYQQALGQGPEFLTYFQNEAQLDKSGLPSDRFFAERPEGSVSTLKIQRTQQEDSAVYLCASLGSYEQYFGPGTRLTVT.

In its sample, this clone was seen a few times. CDR3: CASSGTSGAGGVPNYGYTF. Here the CDR3 DNA reads TGTGCCAGCAGCGGTACCTCGGGAGCCGGTGGAGTCCCTAACTATGGCTACACCTTC. This chain links TRBV9 with TRBJ1-2; the D is unclear. The germline V and J ends were trimmed by 3 bases and 0 bases, with 24 bases remaining between them. The CDR3 is made up of 19 amino acids. Looked up from germline, CDR1 is SGDLS and CDR2 is YYNGEE.

The V gene is TRBV24-1, the J gene TRBJ1-2; 8 bases match TRBD1. Trimming took 4 bases from V and 3 from J; bases not matched to a gene: 3. The V gene's germline CDR1 is KGHDR and CDR2 SFDVKD. This CDR3 contains 14 residues. For the CDR3, the DNA is TGTGCCACCAGTGAATGGGGACAGGACTATGGCTACACCTTC. It codes for CATSEWGQDYGYTF.

The chain carries TRBV5-5 and TRBJ1-2; unclear D gene. Trimming took 0 bases from V and 2 from J, leaving 11 bases between them. CDR3 size: 15 residues. Germline CDR1 is SGHKS and CDR2 is YYEKEE (reference sequence). The CDR3 reads CASSLEPSQNYGYTF. In DNA, the CDR3 is TGTGCCAGCAGCTTGGAACCGTCACAAAACTATGGCTACACCTTC.

The J gene is TRBJ2-3, the V gene TRBV4-1; D perhaps matches TRBD2 (6 bases). This CDR3 contains 17 residues. Germline V gene lookup returns CDR1 MGHRA and CDR2 YSYEKL. V lost 4 bases to trimming and J lost 2 bases, with 19 bases between them. Here the CDR3 reads CASSLRYSGDLTDTQYF. The CDR3 region has the DNA TGCGCCAGCAGCCTAAGGTACTCGGGGGACCTCACAGATACGCAGTATTTT.

The rearrangement uses TRBV27 and TRBJ1-1; D unresolved. V was pared by 10 bases and J by 2 bases, with 14 bases between. The CDR3 contains 13 residues. Germline V CDR1 and CDR2: MNHEY, SMNVEV (reference sequence). CDR3 nucleotides: TGTGCCACCGGAAAACACGAAAACACTGAAGCTTTCTTT. Its protein is CATGKHENTEAFF.

This rearrangement joins TRBV6-5 to TRBJ1-5; TRBD1 agrees at 7 bases. The CDR3 consists of 14 residues. J lost 5 bases, V lost 6 bases, and 7 bases had no gene match. Per germline, CDR1 MNHEY and CDR2 SVGAGI. The CDR3 sequence: CASRSSGGDQPQHF. The CDR3 DNA follows: TGTGCCAGCAGATCTTCAGGGGGAGATCAGCCCCAGCATTTT.

The J gene is TRBJ1-1, the V gene TRBV29-1; D is possibly TRBD1 (5 bases). Trimming stripped 4 bases from V and 6 bases from J, with 15 bases between. There are 13 residues in the CDR3. The germline V gene has CDR1 SQVTM and CDR2 ANQGSEA. CDR3: CSVVEAGRAEAFF. CDR3 DNA: TGCAGCGTTGTCGAGGCGGGCAGGGCTGAAGCTTTCTTT.

This clone was seen more than once but under ten times. V gene TRBV6-6 combines with J gene TRBJ2-3; 7 nucleotides line up with TRBD1. The CDR3 sequence is 13 residues long. V lost 5 bases to trimming and J lost 5 bases; unmatched junction nucleotides: 4. The germline V gene encodes CDR1 MNHNY and CDR2 SVGAGI (reference sequence). This CDR3 is CASSRGLGDTQYF. The CDR3, as DNA: TGTGCCAGCAGTAGGGGGCTGGGAGATACGCAGTATTTT.

The chain combines TRBV2 with TRBJ1-2, with unresolved D. The germline CDR1 and CDR2 sequences are SNHLY and FYNNEI. V lost 4 bases to trimming and J lost 0 bases, with 6 bases between them. The CDR3 has 13 residues. The CDR3 loop is CASSVAANYGYTF. The DNA of the CDR3 is TGTGCCAGCAGTGTAGCCGCTAACTATGGCTACACCTTC.

This chain connects TRBV28 to TRBJ2-7; perhaps TRBD1 as D (6 bases). Germline CDR1 is MDHEN and CDR2 is SYDVKM. The CDR3 extends over 15 amino acids. The germline V and J ends were trimmed by 0 bases and 0 bases, with 9 bases remaining between them. The CDR3 nucleotides read TGTGCCAGCAGTTTATGGGGGGCAGTCTCCTACGAGCAGTACTTC. The encoded protein is CASSLWGAVSYEQYF.

The chain combines TRBV15 with TRBJ1-1; no definite D call. This CDR3 spans 14 amino acids. Germline loops: CDR1 LNHNV, CDR2 YYDKDF (reference sequence). The V gene lost 0 bases and the J gene lost 4 bases, with 9 bases spanning the gap. The CDR3: CATSRDYGPTEAFF. The DNA of the CDR3 is TGTGCCACCAGCAGAGATTACGGGCCCACTGAAGCTTTCTTT.

This chain joins TRBV18 and TRBJ1-1; perhaps TRBD1 as D (6 bases). The germline V gene encodes CDR1 KGHSH and CDR2 LQKENI. V lost 4 bases to trimming and J lost 0 bases, with 18 bases between them. The CDR3 consists of 17 residues. The CDR3 here is CASSLSTGRKMNTEAFF. The CDR3 nucleotides read TGTGCCAGCTCACTATCCACAGGGCGGAAGATGAACACTGAAGCTTTCTTT.

The chain is built from TRBV7-9 and TRBJ2-1; 7 bases match TRBD1. The CDR3 runs to 13 residues. The germline CDR1 and CDR2 sequences are SEHNR and FQNEAQ (reference sequence). The V segment lost 4 bases and the J segment 16 bases; nucleotides outside the gene matches: 13. CDR3 bases: TGTGCCAGCAGCTCAATACAGGGGCGACGTCGATTCTTC. It specifies CASSSIQGRRRFF.

This chain joins TRBV5-1 and TRBJ1-3; weak D call: TRBD1 (5 bases). V was cut by 3 bases and J by 0 bases, with 16 bases left in between. This CDR3 contains 17 residues. Germline V CDR1 and CDR2: SGHRS, YFSETQ. In DNA, the CDR3 is TGCGCCAGCAGCTCATTCTCCGGGGGGATCTCTGGAAACACCATATATTTT. Amino acid sequence: CASSSFSGGISGNTIYF.

The count of this clone is one. The rearrangement links TRBV19 to TRBJ2-3, with TRBD2 matching over 7 bases. V gave up 9 bases and J gave up 1 base; unmatched junction bases: 10. Germline V gives CDR1 LNHDA, CDR2 SQIVND (reference sequence). The CDR3 is made up of 15 amino acids. CDR3 coding DNA: TGTGCCAGCGGCCGATGGCTAGCGGGCACAGATACGCAGTATTTT. It translates to CASGRWLAGTDTQYF.

The rearrangement links TRBV5-1 to TRBJ1-2, with 7 bases that match TRBD1. This CDR3 contains 15 residues. After removal of 0 bases from V and 7 bases from J, the junction contained 9 bases not matched to a gene. Germline-derived CDR1 and CDR2 are SGHRS and YFSETQ. CDR3 in amino acids: CASSLDRGRESGYTF. In nucleotides, the CDR3 is TGCGCCAGCAGCTTGGACAGGGGAAGGGAGAGTGGCTACACCTTC.